Presented here are 25 T cell receptor beta chains from one specimen sequenced in a study of control samples from healthy donors and cancer patients. Some clones are missing from TCRdb's copy, which holds only in-frame ones; the method was immunoSEQ multiplex PCR. Of fewer than 110,000 clones in the sample, 75% to 90% were seen once. Material for sequencing was blood. All receptors derive from a man under 40 in good health.

V gene TRBV2 combines with J gene TRBJ1-2; D is undetermined. Germline values: CDR1 SNHLY, CDR2 FYNNEI. The V and J ends lost 11 bases and 5 bases respectively, with 15 bases between them. The CDR3 is 12 amino acids. The CDR3 region is CASGRLTYGYTF. In DNA, the CDR3 is TGTGCCTCGGGCAGGCTGACTTATGGCTACACCTTC.

This chain links TRBV30 with TRBJ2-1; 10 nucleotides match TRBD2. The germline V gene encodes CDR1 GTSNPN and CDR2 SVGIG (reference sequence). After removal of 4 bases from V and 7 bases from J, the junction contained 1 base not matched to a gene. This CDR3 has 12 amino acids. The CDR3 sequence: CAWTSGRNEQFF. CDR3 DNA sequence: TGTGCCTGGACTAGCGGGAGAAATGAGCAGTTCTTC.

V usage is TRBV5-4 and J usage is TRBJ2-7; TRBD1 matches at 7 bases. Losses at the gene ends were 4 bases for V and 3 bases for J; bases not matched to a gene: 4. Germline V gives CDR1 SGHNT, CDR2 YYREEE (reference sequence). The CDR3 spans 13 residues. The CDR3 protein is CASSARDSYEQYF. In DNA, the CDR3 is TGTGCCAGCAGCGCCCGGGACAGCTACGAGCAGTACTTC.

This sequence joins TRBV4-1 and TRBJ1-5; D is unclear. V gave up 0 bases and J gave up 7 bases, with 7 bases separating them. CDR3 length equals 13 residues. Germline V CDR1 and CDR2: MGHRA, YSYEKL. The CDR3 region is CASSQEGEQPQHF. In DNA form, the CDR3 reads TGCGCCAGCAGCCAAGAAGGAGAACAGCCCCAGCATTTT.

J is TRBJ1-1 and V is TRBV5-1; unclear D gene. Germline assignment: CDR1 SGHRS and CDR2 YFSETQ. The CDR3 totals 12 residues. The V end lost 0 bases, the J end lost 11 bases, and 11 bases lay between the germline ends. DNA for the CDR3: TGCGCCAGCAGCTTGGTCGGTGTGGAGGCTTTCTTT. Amino acids: CASSLVGVEAFF.

The V and J genes are TRBV9 and TRBJ2-7, with D tentatively TRBD2 (5 bases). Germline-derived CDR1 and CDR2 are SGDLS and YYNGEE. The V gene lost 4 bases and the J gene lost 0 bases, with 11 bases spanning the gap. The CDR3 spans 14 residues. The CDR3 bases are TGTGCCAGCAGCAGAGGGTCGAGCTCCTACGAGCAGTACTTC. Its translation: CASSRGSSSYEQYF.

The rearrangement uses TRBV14 and TRBJ2-7; D possibly uses TRBD1 or TRBD2 (5 bases each). The germline V gene has CDR1 SGHDN and CDR2 FVKESK. The V gene lost 3 bases and the J gene lost 7 bases, with 13 bases spanning the gap. This CDR3 is 13 amino acids long. The CDR3 DNA follows: TGTGCCAGCAGCCAGAGGGCAGGGCAAGAGCAGTACGTC. It codes for CASSQRAGQEQYV.

V and J are TRBV6-2 or TRBV6-3 and TRBJ2-1; 13 bases map to TRBD2. Germline-derived CDR1 and CDR2 are MNHEY and SVGEGT. V trimming: 5 bases; J trimming: 8 bases; junction bases outside the gene matches: 3. The CDR3 spans 14 residues. The CDR3: CASSLGLAGDEQFF. In nucleotides, the CDR3 is TGTGCCAGCAGTCTAGGACTAGCGGGAGATGAGCAGTTCTTC.

The chain uses TRBV19 and TRBJ2-7; D unresolved. The CDR3 has 15 amino acids. Germline loops: CDR1 LNHDA, CDR2 SQIVND (reference sequence). Trimming took off 1 base at V and 2 bases at J, with 12 bases between the two ends. The CDR3, as DNA: TGTGCCAGTAGTATAGGGCAGACGATCACCTACGAGCAGTACTTC. Protein sequence: CASSIGQTITYEQYF.

V gene TRBV28 combines with J gene TRBJ2-5, with 8 positions matching TRBD2. The CDR3 has 20 residues. V was clipped by 2 bases and J by 5 bases; unmatched bases: 22. CDR1 and CDR2 (germline): MDHEN, SYDVKM. CDR3 in DNA: TGTGCCAGCAGTTTACTGGGAAGTTGGAGTGGCGGGAGGCCCCCGGAGACCCAGTACTTC. Protein product: CASSLLGSWSGGRPPETQYF. Supplemented by reference TRBV28 and TRBJ2-5, the full variable domain reads DVKVTQSSRYLVKRTGEKVFLECVQDMDHENMFWYRQDPGLGLRLIYFSYDVKMKEKGDIPEGYSVSREKKERFSLILESASTNQTSMYLCASSLLGSWSGGRPPETQYFGPGTRLLVL.

To note about this clone: The sample contains more than one DNA sequence encoding this CDR3. The CDR3 coding sequence is TGTGCCAGCAGTTTAGCGGATACGCAGTATTTT. Protein product: CASSLADTQYF. The genes are TRBV28 and TRBJ2-3; D unclear. The germline V and J ends were trimmed by 2 bases and 6 bases, with 3 bases remaining between them. From germline, CDR1 is MDHEN and CDR2 SYDVKM. This CDR3 is built from 11 residues.

In its sample, this clone was seen once. The gene calls are TRBV6-8 and TRBJ2-2, with D perhaps TRBD1 (6 bases). Germline CDR1 MNHGY, CDR2 SAAAGT. The V end was cut by 5 bases, the J end by 6 bases, with 7 bases between. This CDR3 spans 12 amino acids. This CDR3 is CASSRQAGELFF. CDR3 bases: TGTGCCAGCAGTCGACAGGCCGGGGAGCTGTTTTTT.

This chain connects TRBV21-1 to TRBJ2-7; the D call TRBD1 from the table was never checked on the DNA. TRBV21-1 represents a pseudogene. The length of the CDR3 is 17 residues. Written as DNA, the CDR3 is TGTGCCAGCAGCATCGTCGGCGTTCCGCCAGGGGACCACGAGCAGTACGTC. It yields the protein CASSIVGVPPGDHEQYV.

The V gene is TRBV18, the J gene TRBJ2-3; tentative D call: TRBD2 (6 bases). V was shortened by 3 bases and J by 5 bases, with 12 bases between the two germline ends. Germline V gene data show CDR1 as KGHSH and CDR2 as LQKENI. This CDR3 is built from 14 residues. The CDR3 DNA follows: TGTGCCAGCTCACCCCGCTCAGCGGGAGATACGCAGTATTTT. Translating gives CASSPRSAGDTQYF.

The chain recombines TRBV2 with TRBJ1-1; possible D gene TRBD1, 6 bases. The V gene's germline CDR1 is SNHLY and CDR2 FYNNEI. Trimming stripped 11 bases from V and 1 base from J, with 17 bases between. The CDR3 contains 14 residues. The CDR3 sequence: CAYKGQGTNTEAFF. CDR3 DNA: TGTGCCTACAAGGGGCAGGGGACGAACACTGAAGCTTTCTTT.

V is TRBV11-2 and J is TRBJ2-1; 9 bases match TRBD2. This CDR3 is built from 16 residues. Germline trimming cut 3 bases from V and 4 bases from J; bases unmatched to any gene: 7. CDR1 is SGHAT and CDR2 is FQNNGV in the germline V gene. The CDR3 region is CASSFNLAGLYNEQFF. The DNA of the CDR3 is TGTGCCAGCAGCTTCAACCTAGCGGGACTGTACAATGAGCAGTTCTTC.

For the CDR3, the DNA is TGTGCCAGCATACCCGGGACTAGCGGGGACTACAATGAGCAGTTCTTC. Amino acid sequence: CASIPGTSGDYNEQFF. The chain employs TRBV3-1 (or the pseudogene TRBV3-2) and TRBJ2-1; 13 bases fit TRBD2. CDR3 size: 16 residues. J gave up 3 bases and V 7 bases, and 6 bases lay outside the gene matches. CDR1 and CDR2 from the germline V gene are LGHDT and YNNKEL (reference sequence).

This sequence joins TRBV11-2 and TRBJ2-1, with 12 bases lining up with TRBD2. The length of the CDR3 is 19 residues. CDR1 and CDR2 (germline): SGHAT, FQNNGV. Germline trimming cut 1 base from V and 8 bases from J; bases unmatched to any gene: 15. This CDR3 is CASSLGILAGGFLGYEQFF. The CDR3 bases are TGTGCCAGCAGCTTAGGCATCCTAGCGGGAGGGTTCCTAGGCTATGAGCAGTTCTTC. Drawing the rest from reference TRBV11-2 and TRBJ2-1, the complete variable domain is EAGVAQSPRYKIIEKRQSVAFWCNPISGHATLYWYQQILGQGPKLLIQFQNNGVVDDSQLPKDRFSAERLKGVDSTLKIQPAKLEDSAVYLCASSLGILAGGFLGYEQFFGPGTRLTVL.

This chain uses TRBV19 with TRBJ2-7; 7 bases line up with TRBD1. The germline gives CDR1 LNHDA, CDR2 SQIVND (reference sequence). The trim removed 5 bases at V and 5 bases at J, leaving 6 bases unmatched. The CDR3 sequence is 13 residues long. Written as DNA, the CDR3 is TGTGCCAGTAGTTTGACAGGGATCCACGAGCAGTACGTC. It is translated as CASSLTGIHEQYV.

The J gene is TRBJ1-1, the V gene TRBV28; D not resolved. This CDR3 spans 12 amino acids. Germline-derived CDR1 and CDR2 are MDHEN and SYDVKM. Trimming took 3 bases from V and 5 from J, leaving 7 bases between them. The CDR3 here is CASSLRLTEAFF. In DNA form, the CDR3 reads TGTGCCAGCAGTTTGAGGCTTACTGAAGCTTTCTTT.

The V gene is TRBV7-2, the J gene TRBJ1-2, with D perhaps TRBD1 (5 bases). V dropped 6 bases and J dropped 7 bases, with 15 bases sitting between them. Germline CDR1 and CDR2: SGHTA and FQGNSA. The CDR3 covers 13 residues. The CDR3 DNA reads TGTGCCAGCAGTGACCTCCGTGGGGGTGGCTACACCTTC. It yields the protein CASSDLRGGGYTF.

The J gene is TRBJ1-5, the V gene TRBV6-6; D call uncertain. The CDR3 consists of 12 residues. V was cut by 1 base and J by 5 bases, with 3 bases left in between. Germline assignment: CDR1 MNHNY and CDR2 SVGAGI (reference sequence). The CDR3 bases are TGTGCCAGCAGTTACTTAGATCAGCCCCAGCATTTT. Encoded protein: CASSYLDQPQHF.

This clone showed up just once. The V and J genes are TRBV7-2 and TRBJ2-2; 7 bases agree with TRBD2. There are 16 residues in the CDR3. CDR1 SGHTA and CDR2 FQGNSA come from the germline V gene. The ends lost 5 bases at V and 1 base at J; junction bases unmatched: 7. The CDR3, as DNA: TGTGCCAGCAGCGCCAGACTAGCACTGAACACCGGGGAGCTGTTTTTT. It is translated as CASSARLALNTGELFF.

The CDR3 nucleotides read TGTGCCAGCAGTTTCGAAGCGGGAGGGCAGCGTGAGCAGTTCTTC. The encoded protein is CASSFEAGGQREQFF. The chain uses TRBV6-5 and TRBJ2-1; TRBD2 agrees at 10 bases. Germline V gene sequence: CDR1 MNHEY, CDR2 SVGAGI. The CDR3 has 15 residues. Trimming removed 4 bases from V and 9 bases from J; junction bases left unmatched: 9.

The chain couples TRBV30 to TRBJ1-1; possibly TRBD1 for D (5 bases). Trimming removed 1 base at V and 5 bases at J, with 11 bases between. The germline V gene encodes CDR1 GTSNPN and CDR2 SVGIG (reference sequence). The CDR3 extends over 13 amino acids. The CDR3 DNA follows: TGTGCCTGGAGTGGACCCCGGGGGACTGAAGCTTTCTTT. Translated: CAWSGPRGTEAFF. Full variable domain (remainder filled in from reference TRBV30 and TRBJ1-1): SQTIHQWPATLVQPVGSPLSLECTVEGTSNPNLYWYRQAAGRGLQLLFYSVGIGQISSEVPQNLSASRPQDRQFILSSKKLLLSDSGFYLCAWSGPRGTEAFFGQGTRLTVV.